This T cell receptor beta chain was captured by sequencing in a study of shared clonotypes between healthy human individuals. Germline CDR1 LGHNA, CDR2 YSLEER. CDR3 length equals 13 residues. The germline V and J ends were trimmed by 3 bases and 0 bases, with 5 bases remaining between them. Sequencing used immunoSEQ multiplex PCR; TCRdb keeps in-frame clones, though not all of them. Here the sample spans some 1 million clones, under 80% being singletons. Specimen: memory CD4+ T cells sorted from blood. Subset of the sample: CD45RA-negative fraction. The TCR originated in a man between 18 and 35 years old in good health. V usage is TRBV4-3 and J usage is TRBJ1-2, with D unclear. The CDR3 loop reads CASSHEANYGYTF. The CDR3 DNA follows: TGCGCCAGCAGCCATGAAGCTAACTATGGCTACACCTTC.